This T cell receptor beta chain is drawn from a study of blood T cell repertoires in COVID-19. The junction had 5 bases not matched to a gene; V was cut back by 0 bases and J by 4 bases. The CDR3 spans 16 residues. Germline V gene data show CDR1 as KGHSH and CDR2 as LQKENI. In the source study's methods: The assay estimated nucleated cells by amplifying reference gene primers. Assay used: immunoSEQ multiplex PCR; TCRdb lists only in-frame clones, some missing. From that table come the V and J calls and clone size; the DNA was used to work out D and trimming. Of some 240,000 clones in the sample, approximately 89% are singletons; the top ten hold 10%.

The V gene is TRBV18, the J gene TRBJ2-1; 8 nucleotides agree with TRBD2. Sequences were obtained from peripheral blood. This clonotype originated in a woman in her seventies with COVID-19, enrolled during active disease. CDR3 region: CASSPPGLEVYNEQFF. Here the CDR3 DNA reads TGTGCCAGCTCACCACCGGGACTAGAGGTATACAATGAGCAGTTCTTC.